This TCR beta chain was captured in a study of CD8 T cells in ankylosing spondylitis. A single record per CDR3 protein comes from TCRdb applying MiXCR to the 5' RACE reads. In the table there are some 450,000 distinct CDR3 sequences, about 15% of which are singletons. Overall study results and limits: Apparently characteristic of ankylosing spondylitis blood was a TCR beta motif (roughly eight highly homologous variants).

The CDR3 consists of 16 residues. V shed 6 bases and J 9 bases; nucleotides not matched to a gene: 11. In this sample, this clonotype turned up many times. Its target is not known. The receptor was derived from a male donor with ankylosing spondylitis. The chain joins TRBV12-3 or TRBV12-4 to TRBJ1-6; 10 nucleotides align to TRBD1. Sequencing was performed on blood, either unsorted or a sorted T cell fraction (not recorded which). The CDR3, as DNA: TGTGCCAGCAGCAGCGGGACAGGGGTATTCGGTTCACCCCTCCACTTT. As protein: CASSSGTGVFGSPLHF.